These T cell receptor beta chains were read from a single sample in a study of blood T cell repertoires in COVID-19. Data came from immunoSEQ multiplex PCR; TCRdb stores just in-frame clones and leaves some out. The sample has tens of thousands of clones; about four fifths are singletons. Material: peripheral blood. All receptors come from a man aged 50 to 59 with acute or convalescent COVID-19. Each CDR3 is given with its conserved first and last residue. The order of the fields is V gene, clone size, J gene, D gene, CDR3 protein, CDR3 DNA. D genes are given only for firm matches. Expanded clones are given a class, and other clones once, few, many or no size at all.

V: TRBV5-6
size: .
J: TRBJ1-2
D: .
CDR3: CASSFGTETNYGYTF
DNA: TGTGCCAGCAGCTTCGGCACAGAGACTAACTATGGCTACACCTTC

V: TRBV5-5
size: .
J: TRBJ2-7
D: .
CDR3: CASSLRAGVLDEQYF
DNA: TGTGCCAGCAGCTTGCGGGCAGGGGTCCTTGATGAGCAGTACTTC

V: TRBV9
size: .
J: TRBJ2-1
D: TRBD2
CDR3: CASSAGGSSYNEQFF
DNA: TGTGCCAGCAGCGCCGGGGGGAGCTCCTACAATGAGCAGTTCTTC

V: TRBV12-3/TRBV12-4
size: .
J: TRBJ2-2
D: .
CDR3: CASSPVRYGELFF
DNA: TGTGCCAGCAGCCCCGTCCGTTACGGGGAGCTGTTTTTT

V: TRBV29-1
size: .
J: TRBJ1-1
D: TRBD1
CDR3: CSGAGQGATEAFF
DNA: TGCAGCGGAGCGGGACAGGGGGCAACTGAAGCTTTCTTT

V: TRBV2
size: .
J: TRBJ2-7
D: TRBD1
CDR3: CASSWGQGETYEQYF
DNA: TGTGCCAGCAGTTGGGGACAGGGAGAAACCTACGAGCAGTACTTC

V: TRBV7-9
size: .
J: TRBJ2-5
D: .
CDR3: CASSSTGAETQYF
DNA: TGTGCCAGCAGCTCGACAGGAGCGGAGACCCAGTACTTC

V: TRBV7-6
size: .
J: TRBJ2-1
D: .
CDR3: CASSLGGEQFF
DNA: TGTGCCAGCAGCTTAGGAGGTGAGCAGTTCTTC

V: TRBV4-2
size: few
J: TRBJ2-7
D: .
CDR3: CASSPTGPGDYEQYF
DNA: TGTGCCAGCAGCCCCACCGGACCGGGGGACTACGAGCAGTACTTC

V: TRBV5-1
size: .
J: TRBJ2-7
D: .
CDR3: CASSITGSSYEQYF
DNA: TGCGCCAGCAGCATAACAGGGAGCTCCTACGAGCAGTACTTC

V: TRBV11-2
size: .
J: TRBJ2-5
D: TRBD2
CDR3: CASSRGTSGGYQETQYF
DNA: TGTGCCAGCAGCCGAGGGACTAGCGGGGGTTACCAAGAGACCCAGTACTTC

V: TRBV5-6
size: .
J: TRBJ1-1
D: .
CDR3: CASSISGSVAAFF
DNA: TGTGCCAGCAGCATCTCCGGGAGCGTGGCGGCTTTCTTT

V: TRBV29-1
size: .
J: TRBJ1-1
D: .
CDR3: CSAPRGDGEAFF
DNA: TGCAGCGCCCCTCGAGGAGACGGTGAAGCTTTCTTT

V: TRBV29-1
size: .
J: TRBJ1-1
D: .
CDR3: CSAMRGKGAEAFF
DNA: TGCAGCGCTATGCGCGGGAAAGGGGCTGAAGCTTTCTTT

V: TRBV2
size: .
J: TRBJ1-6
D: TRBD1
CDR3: CASSSRQGANSPLHF
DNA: TGTGCCAGCAGTTCGAGACAGGGGGCCAATTCACCCCTCCACTTT

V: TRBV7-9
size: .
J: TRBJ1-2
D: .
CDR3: CASSASDRSYGYTF
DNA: TGTGCCAGCAGCGCTTCGGACAGAAGCTATGGCTACACCTTC

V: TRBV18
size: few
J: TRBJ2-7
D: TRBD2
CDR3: CASSPTSGSSYEQYF
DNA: TGTGCCAGCTCACCTACTAGCGGTTCCTCCTACGAGCAGTACTTC

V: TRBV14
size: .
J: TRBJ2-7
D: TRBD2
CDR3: CASSQGAGGREQYF
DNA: TGTGCCAGCAGCCAAGGGGCGGGGGGGCGTGAGCAGTACTTC

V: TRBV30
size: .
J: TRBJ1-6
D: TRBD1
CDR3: CAWRTGGDSPLHF
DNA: TGTGCCTGGAGGACAGGGGGAGATTCACCCCTCCACTTT

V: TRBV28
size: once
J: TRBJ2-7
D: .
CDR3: CASSLYSGLYEQYF
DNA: TGTGCCAGCAGTTTGTATAGCGGATTATACGAGCAGTACTTC

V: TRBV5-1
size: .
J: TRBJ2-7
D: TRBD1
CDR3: CASSEDRGHEQYF
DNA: TGCGCCAGCAGCGAGGACAGGGGACACGAGCAGTACTTC

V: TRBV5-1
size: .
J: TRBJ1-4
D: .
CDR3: CASSSRGADEKLFF
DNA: TGCGCCAGCAGCTCACGGGGGGCTGATGAAAAACTGTTTTTT

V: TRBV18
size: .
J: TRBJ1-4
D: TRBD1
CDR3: CASSPTGGKEKLFF
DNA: TGTGCCAGCTCACCGACAGGGGGAAAGGAAAAACTGTTTTTT

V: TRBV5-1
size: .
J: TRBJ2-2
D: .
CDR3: CASSSVGGNTGELFF
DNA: TGCGCCAGCAGCTCCGTCGGGGGGAACACCGGGGAGCTGTTTTTT

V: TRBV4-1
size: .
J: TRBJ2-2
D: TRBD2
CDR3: CASSPSPASGGIGELFF
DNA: TGCGCCAGCAGCCCCTCACCGGCTAGCGGGGGTATCGGGGAGCTGTTTTTT

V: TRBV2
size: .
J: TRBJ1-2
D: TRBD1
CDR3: CASSPTGNYGYTF
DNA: TGTGCCAGCAGCCCGACAGGGAACTATGGCTACACCTTC

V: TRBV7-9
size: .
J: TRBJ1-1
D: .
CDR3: CASSYHGGPEAFF
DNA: TGTGCCAGCAGTTACCATGGAGGGCCTGAAGCTTTCTTT

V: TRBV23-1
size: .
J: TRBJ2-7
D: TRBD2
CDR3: CASPGGVEQYF
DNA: TGCGCCAGTCCCGGGGGGGTCGAGCAGTACTTC

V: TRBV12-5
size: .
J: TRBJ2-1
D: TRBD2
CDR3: CASGLVTSGRNEQFF
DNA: TGTGCTAGTGGTTTGGTGACTAGCGGGCGGAATGAGCAGTTCTTC

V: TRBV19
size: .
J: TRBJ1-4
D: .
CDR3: CASSSRGTGEKLFF
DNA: TGTGCCAGTAGTAGCAGGGGTACAGGGGAAAAACTGTTTTTT

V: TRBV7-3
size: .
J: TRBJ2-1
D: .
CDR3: CASSLQGGDEQFF
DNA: TGTGCCAGCAGCTTACAGGGTGGCGATGAGCAGTTCTTC

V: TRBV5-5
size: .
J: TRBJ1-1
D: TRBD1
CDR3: CASSDLDRVEAFF
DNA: TGTGCCAGCAGCGACCTCGACAGGGTTGAAGCTTTCTTT

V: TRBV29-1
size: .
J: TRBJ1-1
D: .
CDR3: CSVRDTEAFF
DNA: TGCAGCGTGCGGGACACTGAAGCTTTCTTT

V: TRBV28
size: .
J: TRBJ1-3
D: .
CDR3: CASSLWEGGSRNTIYF
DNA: TGTGCCAGCAGTTTGTGGGAAGGGGGTTCACGAAACACCATATATTTT

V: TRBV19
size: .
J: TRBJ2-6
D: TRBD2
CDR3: CASSIPPGTSGTSSGANVLTF
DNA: TGTGCCAGTAGTATCCCTCCCGGGACTAGCGGAACCAGCTCTGGGGCCAACGTCCTGACTTTC

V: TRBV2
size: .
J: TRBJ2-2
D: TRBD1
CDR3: CASSDAGGVGELFF
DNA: TGTGCCAGCAGTGACGCAGGGGGTGTCGGGGAGCTGTTTTTT

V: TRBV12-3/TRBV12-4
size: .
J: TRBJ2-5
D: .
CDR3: CASSLEALETQYF
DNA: TGTGCCAGCAGTTTAGAAGCGCTGGAGACCCAGTACTTC

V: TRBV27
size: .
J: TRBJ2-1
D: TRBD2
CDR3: CASSLAGVGNEQFF
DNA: TGTGCCAGCAGTCTAGCGGGAGTCGGGAATGAGCAGTTCTTC

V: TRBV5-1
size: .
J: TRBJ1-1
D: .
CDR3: CASSLAPGGRGMNTEAFF
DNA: TGCGCCAGCAGCTTGGCCCCCGGGGGAAGGGGAATGAACACTGAAGCTTTCTTT

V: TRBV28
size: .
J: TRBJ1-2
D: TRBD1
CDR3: CASSLSGTARGNYGYTF
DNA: TGTGCCAGCAGTTTATCTGGGACAGCCAGAGGTAACTATGGCTACACCTTC

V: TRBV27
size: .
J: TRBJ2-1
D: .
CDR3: CASSSVRGIHEQFF
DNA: TGTGCCAGCAGTTCGGTCCGAGGGATTCATGAGCAGTTCTTC

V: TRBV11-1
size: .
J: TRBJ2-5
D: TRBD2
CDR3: CASSWGASGPKTQYF
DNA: TGTGCCAGCAGCTGGGGGGCTAGCGGGCCCAAGACCCAGTACTTC

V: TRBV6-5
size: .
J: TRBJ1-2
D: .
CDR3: CASSVGGVYGYTF
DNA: TGTGCCAGCTCGGTAGGGGGGGTCTATGGCTACACCTTC

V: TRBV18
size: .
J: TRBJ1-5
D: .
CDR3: CASSPRFGRGQPQHF
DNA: TGTGCCAGCTCACCAAGATTCGGAAGGGGCCAGCCCCAGCATTTT

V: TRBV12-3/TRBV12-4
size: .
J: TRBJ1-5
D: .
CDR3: CASKAGYQPQHF
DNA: TGTGCCAGCAAGGCAGGGTATCAGCCCCAGCATTTT

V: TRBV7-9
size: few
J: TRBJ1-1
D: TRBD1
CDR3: CASRRDRNTEAFF
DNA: TGTGCCAGCAGACGGGACAGGAACACTGAAGCTTTCTTT

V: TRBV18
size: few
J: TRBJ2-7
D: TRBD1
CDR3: CASSMDRGTYEQYF
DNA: TGTGCCAGCTCGATGGACAGGGGCACCTACGAGCAGTACTTC

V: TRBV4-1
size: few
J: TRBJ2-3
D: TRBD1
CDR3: CASSQDRQGTDTQYF
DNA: TGCGCCAGCAGCCAGGACCGACAGGGAACAGATACGCAGTATTTT

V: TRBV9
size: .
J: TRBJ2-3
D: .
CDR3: CASSVGSGGAKRQYF
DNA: TGTGCCAGCAGCGTAGGTAGCGGTGGTGCGAAGAGGCAGTATTTT

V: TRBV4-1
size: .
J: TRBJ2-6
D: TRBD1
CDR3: CASSRFGQVITSGANVLTF
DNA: TGCGCCAGCAGCCGATTCGGACAGGTTATTACCTCTGGGGCCAACGTCCTGACTTTC

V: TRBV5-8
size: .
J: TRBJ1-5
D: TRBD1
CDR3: CASGPRAGGNQPQHF
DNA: TGTGCCAGCGGCCCTAGGGCAGGGGGGAATCAGCCCCAGCATTTT

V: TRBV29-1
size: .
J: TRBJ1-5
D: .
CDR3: CSVGGGRNQPQHF
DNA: TGCAGCGTTGGGGGGGGGCGCAATCAGCCCCAGCATTTT